The subject of this entry is one TCR beta chain. This clonotype was counted between two and nine times. Its recognized antigen is unknown. No quality values exist for individual bases; no much larger clone is one base distant. Genomic DNA was used as template for profiling of TCR beta VDJ combinations and CDR3 sequences. An Illumina HiSeq 2000 was used for TCR repertoire sequencing. The source study handled its data this way. Repertoires were assessed using TRBV/TRBJ rearrangement plots, CDR3 size and DJ length profiles, and Simpson's diversity index. The most abundant DNA sequence in the deep sequencing data was taken as the immunodominant clone. CDR3 amino acid sequences were checked for sharing across subjects and were also compared against the VDJdb database and published repertoires. Clones were called with MiXCR by TCRdb after fastp trimmed the public reads at Q25, and only in-frame beta chains were retained. Identical CDR3 proteins give one entry, which carries the most common genes and DNA. These V and J calls are TCRdb output, not the study's own analysis. The sample includes around 130,000 distinct CDR3 sequences, with under 60% observed a single time. The ten largest account for roughly 32% of the sample.

The patients picked for sequencing were ones in whom flow cytometry had shown an expansion of CD8+CD57+ cells. All patients had severe acquired aplastic anemia diagnosed by International Study of Aplastic Anemia and Agranulocytosis and Camitta criteria. Patients had received no therapy at the time of blood sampling. TCR repertoires of sorted CD4+ and CD8+ blood T cells from severe aplastic anemia patients and healthy subjects were deep-sequenced in the study. Patients were enrolled in the USA under clinicaltrials.gov protocols 00001620, 01623167, 00001397, 00071045, 00081523 and 00961064. Ficoll-Paque density gradient centrifugation was used to isolate peripheral blood mononuclear cells. Before DNA extraction, CD4+ and CD8+ T cells were sorted by FACS or by magnetic beads. The sample is drawn from a study of CD8+CD57+ T cells in acquired aplastic anemia (dated by TCRdb to 2016 to 2018). Regarding the study in general: On average, sorted CD4+ and CD8+ cells yielded approximately 3 ug of extracted DNA, with a range of roughly 0.17 to 30 ug. CD8+CD57+ expansion was defined as a frequency above the mean frequency observed in healthy subjects. The research as a whole found: Around 28 CD8+ CDR3 sequences were found to be shared between patients and controls, but these sequences appeared to be highly expressed in patients and within the immunodominant clones of the patients. CD8+ Simpson's diversity did not differ significantly between patients and healthy controls (P=0.060).

The germline V gene (reference sequence) sets CDR1 to LNHDA and CDR2 to SQIVND. V sheds 7 bases and J sheds 0 bases, leaving 10 bases between their ends. Reading from cysteine to phenylalanine, the CDR3 counts 14 amino acids. Only the CDR3 DNA stays, 42 bases, in frame from base 1. Sequenced sample: sorted CD4+, CD8+, or CD8+CD57+ T cells (not recorded which) from PBMCs. This sequence was found in a human donor with aplastic anemia. The rearranged chain carries TRBV19 and TRBJ1-3, with the D segment identity uncertain. The CDR3 protein is CASTVGVSGNTIYF. The nucleotide sequence reads TGTGCCAGTACCGTCGGGGTCTCTGGAAACACCATATATTTT.